This TCR beta chain derives from a study of OX40 agonist ivuxolimab in advanced cancers. General study points: Blood T cells, both CD4+ and CD8+, expanded clonally by week 6 at 0.1 to 3.0 mg/kg.

The method was immunoSEQ multiplex PCR; TCRdb's version includes in-frame clones alone and lacks a portion of them. The sample holds just over 70,000 clones, 84% seen once. Germline V gene sequence: CDR1 MNHNY, CDR2 SVGAGI (reference sequence). This CDR3 comprises 14 residues. V lost 6 bases, J lost 0 bases, and 8 bases lay in between. Exclusion of a patient followed from autoimmune disease history or systemic immunosuppression. As for this clone: The antigen is undetermined.

This chain uses TRBV6-6 with TRBJ1-4; D is uncertain. The receptor's source is an adult with an advanced solid tumor such as melanoma, head and neck, liver or kidney cancer. The sequencing used CD4+ or CD8+ T cells sorted from blood, collected in a trial of the OX40 agonist ivuxolimab. DNA for the CDR3: TGTGCCAGCAGGGTGACAACAACTAATGAAAAACTGTTTTTT. Protein product: CASRVTTTNEKLFF.